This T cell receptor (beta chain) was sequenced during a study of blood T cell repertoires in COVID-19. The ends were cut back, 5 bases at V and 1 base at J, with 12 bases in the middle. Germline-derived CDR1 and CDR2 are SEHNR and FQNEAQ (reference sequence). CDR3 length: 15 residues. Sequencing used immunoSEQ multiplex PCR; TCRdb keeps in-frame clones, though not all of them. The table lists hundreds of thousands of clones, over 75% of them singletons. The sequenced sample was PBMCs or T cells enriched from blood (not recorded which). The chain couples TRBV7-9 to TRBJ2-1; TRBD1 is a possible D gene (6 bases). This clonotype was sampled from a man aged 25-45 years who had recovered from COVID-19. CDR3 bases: TGTGCCAGCAGCCCCCAGGGGTATTCCTACAATGAGCAGTTCTTC. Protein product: CASSPQGYSYNEQFF.